This TCR beta chain was captured in a study of neurological immune-mediated disorders. In this sample, this clonotype turned up many times. At one end, the junction sequence differs from germline, possibly due to a read error. The CDR3 spans 15 residues. The germline V gene has CDR1 DFQATT and CDR2 SNEGSKA (reference sequence). TCRdb redid the calling of the 5' RACE reads with MiXCR, one entry per CDR3 protein. The sample consists of 100,000 to 150,000 distinct CDR3 sequences, about 3.2% of them appearing once. This chain joins TRBV20-1 and TRBJ2-5; TRBD1 might be the D (5 bases). This sequence was found in a woman in her twenties or thirties with multiple sclerosis. The sample comprised PBMCs. The CDR3 protein is CSAREIATVKETQYF. The CDR3 bases are TGCAGTGCTCGAGAAATCGCGACAGTTAAAGAGACCCAGTACTTC.